The T cell receptor beta chain described here comes from a study of blood T cell repertoires in COVID-19. V was clipped by 0 bases and J by 10 bases, with 14 bases between them. Germline V gene lookup returns CDR1 SGHDT and CDR2 YYEEEE. The CDR3 is made up of 15 amino acids. Per the authors' pipeline: Estimated nucleated cell counts came from reference gene primer amplification. Clones were sequenced by immunoSEQ multiplex PCR, and TCRdb holds only the in-frame ones, with some missing. The DNA was the basis for D and trimming; V, J and clone size are from that table. The sample lists about 130,000 clones; under 90% were seen once.

The chain combines TRBV5-6 with TRBJ1-6; tentatively, D is TRBD1 (5 bases). The sample consisted of peripheral blood. The sequence derives from a woman aged 55-69 years with acute or convalescent COVID-19. Written as DNA, the CDR3 is TGTGCCAGCAGCTTGGGTCACAGGATTGGGTCACCCCTCCACTTT. Its translation is CASSLGHRIGSPLHF.